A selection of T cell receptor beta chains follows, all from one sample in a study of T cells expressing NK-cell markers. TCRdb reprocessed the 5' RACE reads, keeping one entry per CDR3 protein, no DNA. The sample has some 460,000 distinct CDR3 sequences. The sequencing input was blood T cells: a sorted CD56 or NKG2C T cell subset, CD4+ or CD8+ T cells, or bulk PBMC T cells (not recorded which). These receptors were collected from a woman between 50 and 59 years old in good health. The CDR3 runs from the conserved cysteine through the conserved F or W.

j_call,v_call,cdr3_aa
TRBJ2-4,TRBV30,CAWGYGDIQYF
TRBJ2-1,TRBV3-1,CASSHDLAGGLEQFF
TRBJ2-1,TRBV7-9,CASSISRALYNEQFF
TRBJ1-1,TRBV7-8,CASTRPANTEAFF
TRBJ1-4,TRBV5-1,CASSPPGQGNEKLFF
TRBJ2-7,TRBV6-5,CASGVPGGPEQYF
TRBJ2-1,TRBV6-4,CASSDVPGREQFF
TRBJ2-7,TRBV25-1,CASSDGFYEQYF
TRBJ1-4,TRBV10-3,CAIGSGRLQGKATNEKLFF
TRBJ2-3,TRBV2,CASSGGTGRSTDTQYF
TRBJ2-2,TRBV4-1,CASSQAIRDRGPAGELFF
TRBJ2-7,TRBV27,CASSRRPYEQYF
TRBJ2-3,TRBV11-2,CASSIGTSGRKDDTQYF
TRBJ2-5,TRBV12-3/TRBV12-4,CASSLGQGVLETQYF
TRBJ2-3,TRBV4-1,CASSQHRATDTQYF
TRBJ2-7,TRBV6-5,CASSSLTSLYEQYF
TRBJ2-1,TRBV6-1,CASVSGTVSSYNEQFF
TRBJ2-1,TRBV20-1,CSARDPRPSGDNEQFF
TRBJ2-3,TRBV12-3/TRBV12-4,CASSLSVWTSATTDTQYF
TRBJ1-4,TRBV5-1,CASSFNRGEKLFF
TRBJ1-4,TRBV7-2,CASSPRGGRLNEKLFF
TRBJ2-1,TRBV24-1,CATSDLPGQVNEQFF
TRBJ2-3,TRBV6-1,CALRGITDTQYF
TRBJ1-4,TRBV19,CASSPAGEKLFF
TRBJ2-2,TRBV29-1,CSVSGTSGRPNTGELFF
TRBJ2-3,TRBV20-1,CSAARYADTQYF
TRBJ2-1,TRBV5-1,CASSSAGVVNEQFF
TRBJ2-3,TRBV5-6,CASSSRLPTDTQYF
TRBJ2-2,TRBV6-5,CASSQVGRIGRELFF
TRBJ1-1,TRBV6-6,CASRIGQGLYTEAFF
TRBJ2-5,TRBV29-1,CSVERQGGGWIRETQYF
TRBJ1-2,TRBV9,CASSVTGLGGYTF
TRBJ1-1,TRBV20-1,CSASGQAWGTEAFF
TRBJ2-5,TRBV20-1,CSVGTPSGLQETQYF
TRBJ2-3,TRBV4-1,CASSQDGTSGRVGTDTQYF
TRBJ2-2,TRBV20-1,CSARDSGRGRSNTGELFF
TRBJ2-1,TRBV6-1,CASRQGFEQFF
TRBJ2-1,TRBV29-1,CSDEGRGDYNEQFF
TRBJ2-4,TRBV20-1,CSARDSASGRNIQYF
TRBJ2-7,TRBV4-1,CASSQLLAGASEQYF
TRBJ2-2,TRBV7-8,CASSLVGRVTGELFF
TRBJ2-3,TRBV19,CASSPRRQGVDTQYF
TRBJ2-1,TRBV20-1,CSASRTSYNEQFF
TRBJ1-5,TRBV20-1,CSALGPGQDQPQHF
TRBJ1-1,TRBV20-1,CSAIGARVNTEAFF